The 31 T cell receptor beta chains reported below all come from one sample, sequenced in a study of T cell repertoires in cytomegalovirus infection. A single record per CDR3 protein comes from TCRdb applying MiXCR to the reads. Among about 100,000 distinct CDR3 sequences listed, under 25% were seen once. Sequenced: CD8+ T cells from PBMCs. These receptors came from a human donor in good health (CMV status not recorded). Some clones in this sample may be carry-over from other donors' samples.

Concerning this clonotype: Germline is not matched at one junction end, which may reflect a read error. The genes are TRBV5-6 and TRBJ1-2; the match to TRBD1 covers 7 bases. The CDR3 spans 15 residues. CDR1 and CDR2 from the germline V gene are SGHDT and YYEEEE. DNA for the CDR3: TGTGCCAACAGCCCCGGGACAGCACCTAACTATGGCTACACCTTC. Translated: CANSPGTAPNYGYTF.

This clonotype was observed a few times. The V and J genes are TRBV14 and TRBJ1-1; a possible D gene is TRBD1 (5 bases). V lost 0 bases to trimming and J lost 8 bases, with 13 bases between them. Per the germline V gene, CDR1 is SGHDN and CDR2 is FVKESK. CDR3 size: 14 residues. CDR3 amino acids: CASSQEGRQWEAFF. Here the CDR3 DNA reads TGTGCCAGCAGCCAAGAGGGGAGACAGTGGGAAGCTTTCTTT.

This clonotype came up many times. The chain is built from TRBV10-3 and TRBJ2-7; no definite D call. Germline values: CDR1 ENHRY, CDR2 SYGVKD. The length of the CDR3 is 15 residues. V was trimmed by 3 bases and J by 3 bases, leaving 15 bases between them. The CDR3 DNA sequence: TGTGCCATCAGTGAATTGGGCGACGAGGTCTACGAGCAGTACTTC. Translated, it gives CAISELGDEVYEQYF.

The chain combines TRBV2 with TRBJ2-5; 9 bases agree with TRBD1. CDR1 and CDR2 (germline): SNHLY, FYNNEI. The CDR3 is 14 amino acids. The ends lost 7 bases at V and 5 bases at J; junction bases unmatched: 8. In DNA, the CDR3 is TGTGCCAGCACCCTGACAGGGGGATACGAGACCCAGTACTTC. Residues: CASTLTGGYETQYF.

The chain couples TRBV7-3 to TRBJ1-1; no clear D gene. This CDR3 has 15 amino acids. CDR1 is SGHTA and CDR2 is FQGTGA in the germline V gene. The V and J ends lost 1 base and 1 base respectively, with 10 bases between them. Here the CDR3 reads CASSLSGLGNTEAFF. The CDR3 DNA follows: TGTGCCAGCAGCTTAAGCGGCTTAGGGAACACTGAAGCTTTCTTT.

V gene TRBV25-1 combines with J gene TRBJ2-6, with 10 bases identical to TRBD1. Germline assignment: CDR1 MGHDK and CDR2 SYGVNS. The CDR3 length is 20 residues. V was clipped by 0 bases and J by 0 bases; unmatched bases: 8. This CDR3 reads CASSEYRRQGAHSGANVLTF. In DNA, the CDR3 is TGTGCCAGCAGTGAATATCGGCGACAGGGGGCTCACTCTGGGGCCAACGTCCTGACTTTC.

This clonotype occurred a few times. The chain is built from TRBV10-2 and TRBJ2-2; 7 bases fit TRBD1. This CDR3 contains 16 residues. The V and J ends lost 3 bases and 0 bases, in that order; junction bases with no gene match: 4. Germline CDR1 is WSHSY and CDR2 is SAAADI. The CDR3 coding sequence is TGCGCCAGCAGTGACTGGACAGGTTCGAACACCGGGGAGCTGTTTTTT. It codes for CASSDWTGSNTGELFF.

This clonotype showed up many times. J is TRBJ2-7 and V is TRBV7-2; D is perhaps TRBD2 (6 bases). Per the germline V gene, CDR1 is SGHTA and CDR2 is FQGNSA. The CDR3 consists of 15 residues. V lost 0 bases, J lost 3 bases, and 12 bases lay in between. The CDR3 is CASSLAGGRNYEQYF. Here the CDR3 DNA reads TGTGCCAGCAGCTTAGCGGGAGGCCGAAACTACGAGCAGTACTTC.

The chain couples TRBV7-8 to TRBJ2-1, with a tentative D call TRBD2 (5 bases). V was pared by 1 base and J by 7 bases, with 20 bases between. CDR3 size: 17 residues. Germline loops: CDR1 SGHVS, CDR2 FQNEAQ. CDR3 in amino acids: CASSLELGSSSRNEQFF. DNA for the CDR3: TGTGCCAGCAGCTTAGAATTGGGGAGTTCTTCAAGGAATGAGCAGTTCTTC.

Of note for this clonotype: This could be a read error, since a much larger clone is one nucleotide away. Since no conserved phenylalanine or tryptophan closes the CDR3, a read error is the likely cause. The V gene is TRBV7-8, the J gene TRBJ1-3, with 7 bases fitting TRBD1. Germline-derived CDR1 and CDR2 are SGHVS and FQNEAQ. The V segment lost 0 bases and the J segment 0 bases; nucleotides outside the gene matches: 8. CDR3 length: 18 amino acids. CDR3 sequence reads: CASSLAGGQLISGNTIYY. CDR3 nucleotides: TGTGCCAGCAGCTTAGCGGGGGGACAGCTTATCTCTGGAAACACCATATATTAT.

This clonotype was picked up many times. The chain joins TRBV20-1 to TRBJ2-1, with 7 bases that match TRBD2. V lost 6 bases and J lost 8; bases outside the gene matches: 7. There are 12 residues in the CDR3. CDR1 and CDR2 from the germline V gene are DFQATT and SNEGSKA (reference sequence). CDR3 in amino acids: CSAPGLVYEQFF. CDR3 in DNA: TGCAGTGCGCCCGGACTAGTTTATGAGCAGTTCTTC.

The rearrangement links TRBV24-1 to TRBJ2-1; 7 nucleotides agree with TRBD1. Germline loops: CDR1 KGHDR, CDR2 SFDVKD. The CDR3 runs to 16 residues. The V and J ends lost 4 bases and 4 bases, in that order; junction bases with no gene match: 9. The CDR3 coding sequence is TGTGCCACCAGTGAATCTCCGGGACAGTTGTACAATGAGCAGTTCTTC. It specifies CATSESPGQLYNEQFF.

V and J are TRBV6-2 or TRBV6-3 and TRBJ1-5; the match to TRBD1 covers 11 bases. The CDR3 covers 13 residues. V lost 8 bases, J lost 8 bases, and 5 bases stayed unmatched. Germline V lookup: CDR1 MNHEY, CDR2 SVGEGT. In DNA, the CDR3 is TGTGCCAGCCGGGACAGGGGGTCGGAGCCCCAGCATTTT. Its protein is CASRDRGSEPQHF.

This clonotype was seen repeatedly, ten times or more. The chain has TRBV7-6 and TRBJ2-7; D may correspond to TRBD1 or TRBD2 (5 bases each). CDR3 length equals 13 residues. Trimming removed 3 bases from V and 5 bases from J, with 11 bases in between. Germline V gene data show CDR1 as SGHVS and CDR2 as FNYEAQ. The CDR3 sequence: CASSFGADNEQYF. The CDR3 region has the DNA TGTGCCAGCAGCTTCGGGGCGGACAACGAGCAGTACTTC. The full variable domain, rest sourced from reference TRBV7-6 and TRBJ2-7, is GAGVSQSPRYKVTKRGQDVALRCDPISGHVSLYWYRQALGQGPEFLTYFNYEAQQDKSGLPNDRFSAERPEGSISTLTIQRTEQRDSAMYRCASSFGADNEQYFGPGTRLTVT.

This chain links TRBV29-1 with TRBJ1-6; maybe TRBD1 (6 bases). The CDR3 spans 19 residues. Trimming shortened V by 7 bases and J by 0 bases, and 25 bases separated the two germline ends. CDR1 SQVTM and CDR2 ANQGSEA come from the germline V gene. The CDR3 DNA reads TGCAGCGAACCCCTGGAGCAGGGGTCCCCATCCTCCTATAATTCACCCCTCCACTTT. Amino acid sequence: CSEPLEQGSPSSYNSPLHF.

The genes are TRBV14 and TRBJ1-1, with D possibly TRBD1 on 5 matching bases. The CDR3 runs to 17 residues. Per the germline V gene, CDR1 is SGHDN and CDR2 is FVKESK. Trimming removed 0 bases at V and 4 bases at J, with 18 bases between. The CDR3 is CASSQEGRGGEGTEAFF. CDR3 sequence (DNA): TGTGCCAGCAGCCAAGAAGGGAGGGGCGGAGAGGGCACTGAAGCTTTCTTT.

This clonotype was seen at least ten times. Written as DNA, the CDR3 is TGTGCCAGCAGTTTACGGGACGAGCAGTACTTC. It translates to CASSLRDEQYF. The rearrangement uses TRBV28 and TRBJ2-7; unclear D gene. V dropped 2 bases and J dropped 5 bases, with 4 bases sitting between them. CDR1 and CDR2 from the germline V gene are MDHEN and SYDVKM. The CDR3 consists of 11 residues.

In its sample, this clonotype was seen a few times. The rearrangement joins TRBV4-3 to TRBJ1-2; D is uncertain. This CDR3 has 15 residues. CDR1 is LGHNA and CDR2 is YSLEER in the germline V gene. V was trimmed by 0 bases and J by 4 bases, leaving 12 bases between them. CDR3 DNA: TGCGCCAGCAGCCAAGATCGAGAGATTATCTATGGCTACACCTTC. Its protein product is CASSQDREIIYGYTF.

V is TRBV19 and J is TRBJ1-1; TRBD1 matches 9 bases. V was pared by 6 bases and J by 8 bases, with 13 bases of the junction left unmatched. The germline V gene encodes CDR1 LNHDA and CDR2 SQIVND (reference sequence). This CDR3 is 15 amino acids long. DNA of the CDR3: TGTGCCAGTAGAAGGACAGGGGAATATTTTGGCGAAGCTTTCTTT. Protein sequence: CASRRTGEYFGEAFF.

The V and J genes are TRBV23-1 and TRBJ2-7; D is unresolved. TRBV23-1 is an ORF; its function is uncertain. Trimming left V 2 bases short and J 1 base short, with 15 bases between. The CDR3 contains 16 residues. CDR3 coding DNA: TGCGCCAGCAGTCAAAACGGGCAGGATCTATCCTACGAGCAGTACTTC. Translated: CASSQNGQDLSYEQYF.

The chain carries TRBV7-9 and TRBJ2-7; 8 bases fit TRBD1. Germline trimming cut 5 bases from V and 0 bases from J; bases unmatched to any gene: 6. The germline gives CDR1 SEHNR, CDR2 FQNEAQ (reference sequence). This CDR3 region has 15 residues. Here the CDR3 DNA reads TGTGCCAGCAGCGGGCGGACAGGGCCCTCCTACGAGCAGTACTTC. Protein sequence: CASSGRTGPSYEQYF.

This clonotype was counted a few times. This chain joins TRBV5-4 and TRBJ2-5, with D maybe TRBD1 (5 bases). CDR3 length: 13 residues. V gave up 2 bases and J gave up 8 bases, with 13 bases separating them. Germline assignment: CDR1 SGHNT and CDR2 YYREEE (reference sequence). The CDR3 spells CASSFQGSETQYF. CDR3 in DNA: TGTGCCAGCAGCTTTCAGGGATCGGAAACCCAGTACTTC.

This rearrangement joins TRBV7-8 to TRBJ1-6; D gene unclear. Germline CDR1 SGHVS, CDR2 FQNEAQ. The V end was cut by 5 bases, the J end by 0 bases, with 11 bases between. The CDR3 runs to 16 residues. The CDR3 sequence is CASSPRGSSYNSPLHF. The DNA of the CDR3 is TGTGCCAGCAGCCCACGGGGAAGCTCCTATAATTCACCCCTCCACTTT.

This clonotype came up many times. This CDR3 reads CATVRDRGANTEAFF. The CDR3 bases are TGTGCCACCGTCCGGGACAGGGGGGCGAACACTGAAGCTTTCTTT. The chain recombines TRBV28 with TRBJ1-1, with 11 bases lining up with TRBD1. The V segment lost 10 bases and the J segment 1 base; nucleotides outside the gene matches: 8. The CDR3 is 15 amino acids. Germline V gives CDR1 MDHEN, CDR2 SYDVKM.

This sequence joins TRBV27 and TRBJ1-2; possibly TRBD1 for D (6 bases). The CDR3 totals 13 residues. Germline V lookup: CDR1 MNHEY, CDR2 SMNVEV (reference sequence). V gave up 4 bases and J gave up 7 bases, with 13 bases separating them. CDR3: CASSSGGGFGYTF. The CDR3, as DNA: TGTGCCAGCAGTTCCGGAGGGGGTTTTGGCTACACCTTC.

The chain employs TRBV9 and TRBJ2-1, with a weak D call TRBD1 (5 bases). The CDR3 is 16 amino acids. V dropped 1 base and J dropped 6 bases, with 17 bases sitting between them. Germline assignment: CDR1 SGDLS and CDR2 YYNGEE. The CDR3 reads CASSVSTGLGANEQFF. CDR3 DNA: TGTGCCAGCAGCGTAAGCACGGGTTTAGGGGCCAATGAGCAGTTCTTC.

This clonotype came up a few times. This chain uses TRBV4-3 with TRBJ2-1; D call uncertain. Trimming took off 0 bases at V and 1 base at J, with 7 bases between the two ends. Germline loops: CDR1 LGHNA, CDR2 YSLEER. This CDR3 contains 15 residues. CDR3 amino acids: CASSQDQASYNEQFF. The CDR3 nucleotides are TGCGCCAGCAGCCAAGATCAGGCTTCCTACAATGAGCAGTTCTTC.

This clonotype showed up just a few times. V and J are TRBV7-9 and TRBJ1-3; D may be TRBD1 (5 bases). This CDR3 has 15 residues. The germline CDR1 and CDR2 sequences are SEHNR and FQNEAQ (reference sequence). The V and J ends lost 1 base and 7 bases respectively, with 14 bases between them. The CDR3 nucleotides are TGTGCCAGCAGCTTAGAGGCAGGGAACCTCAACACCATATATTTT. Translation gives CASSLEAGNLNTIYF. The full variable domain, rest sourced from reference TRBV7-9 and TRBJ1-3, is DTGVSQNPRHKITKRGQNVTFRCDPISEHNRLYWYRQTLGQGPEFLTYFQNEAQLEKSRLLSDRFSAERPKGSFSTLEIQRTEQGDSAMYLCASSLEAGNLNTIYFGEGSWLTVV.

The chain is built from TRBV20-1 and TRBJ2-5; perhaps TRBD2 as D (5 bases). The CDR3 is 12 residues long. Trimming took off 0 bases at V and 6 bases at J, with 8 bases between the two ends. Germline assignment: CDR1 DFQATT and CDR2 SNEGSKA (reference sequence). As DNA, the CDR3 is TGCAGTGCTAGAGATTCGGGGAAGACCCAGTACTTC. Its translation is CSARDSGKTQYF.

This clonotype was counted a few times. The CDR3 bases are TGTGCCAGCAGCCCACCGTCTGGTGTACAGGGGAGGAAAGAGACCCAGTACTTC. It is translated as CASSPPSGVQGRKETQYF. The chain employs TRBV12-3 or TRBV12-4 and TRBJ2-5, with D possibly being TRBD1 (7 bases). Trimming removed 6 bases at V and 3 bases at J, with 26 bases between. The length of the CDR3 is 18 residues.

This clonotype has at least ten counts. V usage is TRBV7-9 and J usage is TRBJ2-2; D gene ambiguous. Germline V gene sequence: CDR1 SEHNR, CDR2 FQNEAQ (reference sequence). Trimming removed 3 bases from V and 0 bases from J, with 5 bases in between. The CDR3 is made up of 14 amino acids. CDR3 in amino acids: CASSFFSNTGELFF. In nucleotides, the CDR3 is TGTGCCAGCAGCTTTTTTTCGAACACCGGGGAGCTGTTTTTT.